This TCR beta chain was identified in a study of T cell repertoires in cytomegalovirus infection. A word on this clonotype: Its antigen is still unknown.

V was shortened by 3 bases and J by 8 bases, with 21 bases between the two germline ends. CDR3 length: 16 residues. The germline V gene has CDR1 SGHRS and CDR2 YFSETQ. MiXCR, run by TCRdb on the reads, gives a single entry per CDR3 protein. This table holds fewer than 850,000 distinct CDR3 sequences, roughly 29% found once. The genes are TRBV5-1 and TRBJ2-1; D is possibly TRBD1 (5 bases). The sequencing here drew on cultured CD8+ T cells from PBMCs, taken from culture after CMV antigen stimulation. This TCR came from a human donor in good health (CMV status not recorded). Some clones in this sample may be carry-over from other donors' samples. CDR3 sequence reads: CASSSPRGRVSDEQFF. CDR3 DNA sequence: TGCGCCAGCAGCTCCCCAAGGGGCAGGGTCAGCGATGAGCAGTTCTTC. The full variable domain, completed using reference TRBV5-1 and TRBJ2-1, is KAGVTQTPRYLIKTRGQQVTLSCSPISGHRSVSWYQQTPGQGLQFLFEYFSETQRNKGNFPGRFSGRQFSNSRSEMNVSTLELGDSALYLCASSSPRGRVSDEQFFGPGTRLTVL.